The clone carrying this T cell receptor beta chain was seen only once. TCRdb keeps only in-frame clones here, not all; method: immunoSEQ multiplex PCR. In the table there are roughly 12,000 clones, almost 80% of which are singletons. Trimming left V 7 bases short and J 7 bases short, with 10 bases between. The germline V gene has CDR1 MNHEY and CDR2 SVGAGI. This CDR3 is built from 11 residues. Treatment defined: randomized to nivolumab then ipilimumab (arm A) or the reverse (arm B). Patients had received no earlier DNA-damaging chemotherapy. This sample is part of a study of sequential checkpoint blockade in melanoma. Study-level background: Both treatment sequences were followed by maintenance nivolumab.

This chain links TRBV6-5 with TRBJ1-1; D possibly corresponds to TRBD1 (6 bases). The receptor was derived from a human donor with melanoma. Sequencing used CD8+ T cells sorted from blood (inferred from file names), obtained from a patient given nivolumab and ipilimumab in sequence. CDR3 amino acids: CASITGSEAFF. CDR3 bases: TGTGCCAGCATCACAGGGAGTGAAGCTTTCTTT.